These 4 T cell receptor beta chains came from one sample sequenced in a study of PD-L1 blockade in urothelial cancer. Sequencing used immunoSEQ multiplex PCR; TCRdb keeps in-frame clones, though not all of them. The data show approximately 88,000 clones, 84% seen once. This sample's time point: pretreatment peripheral blood. The sequences come from PBMCs, collected around atezolizumab (anti-PD-L1) treatment. The origin of the receptors is a man in his 60s with urothelial cancer.

The chain combines TRBV18 with TRBJ2-5; D is unresolved. Trimming shortened V by 5 bases and J by 3 bases, and 7 bases separated the two germline ends. CDR1 and CDR2 from the germline V gene are KGHSH and LQKENI. The CDR3 is 12 residues long. The CDR3: CASSTYEETQYF. As DNA, the CDR3 is TGTGCCAGCTCAACCTATGAAGAGACCCAGTACTTC.

The rearrangement joins TRBV5-4 to TRBJ2-2; TRBD2 agrees at 15 bases. The ends lost 5 bases at V and 6 bases at J; junction bases unmatched: 11. This CDR3 comprises 18 residues. Germline V lookup: CDR1 SGHNT, CDR2 YYREEE (reference sequence). CDR3 nucleotides: TGTGCCAGCAGTTACGGGACTAGCGGGGGGCCCAAATCCGGGGAGCTGTTTTTT. Protein: CASSYGTSGGPKSGELFF. Looking up the rest from reference TRBV5-4 and TRBJ2-2 gives the full variable domain: ETGVTQSPTHLIKTRGQQVTLRCSSQSGHNTVSWYQQALGQGPQFIFQYYREEENGRGNFPPRFSGLQFPNYSSELNVNALELDDSALYLCASSYGTSGGPKSGELFFGEGSRLTVL.

V usage is TRBV6-1 and J usage is TRBJ1-3; 10 nucleotides agree with TRBD1. V was pared by 4 bases and J by 6 bases, with 9 bases of the junction left unmatched. The CDR3 extends over 16 amino acids. CDR1 is MNHNS, CDR2 SASEGT, per germline. CDR3 sequence reads: CASSGGQGGVENTIYF. The CDR3 bases are TGTGCCAGCAGTGGCGGACAGGGGGGAGTAGAAAACACCATATATTTT.

The chain uses TRBV2 and TRBJ2-5; TRBD2 matches 7 bases. The CDR3 has 15 residues. V was pared by 9 bases and J by 4 bases, with 14 bases of the junction left unmatched. Germline V gene sequence: CDR1 SNHLY, CDR2 FYNNEI. CDR3 nucleotides: TGTGCCAGTTGGATGGCTAGCGGAGAAGGAGAGACCCAGTACTTC. The encoded protein is CASWMASGEGETQYF.